This is a list of T cell receptor beta chains from one sample in a study of blood T cell repertoires in COVID-19. Libraries were prepared by immunoSEQ multiplex PCR; TCRdb keeps only in-frame clonotypes and omits some of them. The sample lists over 90,000 clones; over 75% were seen once. Sequenced sample: peripheral blood. These receptors were obtained from a man aged 55 to 70 with acute or convalescent COVID-19. The CDR3 runs from the conserved cysteine through the conserved F or W. A D gene is named only where the DNA matches it firmly. Size is omitted from some rows. Given values are once, few, many or a class for expanded clones.

size	J	V	D	DNA	CDR3
.	TRBJ2-5	TRBV11-2	.	TGTGCCAGCAGCTTAGGGCACCAAGAGACCCAGTACTTC	CASSLGHQETQYF
once	TRBJ2-3	TRBV6-5	.	TGTGCCAGCCGACAGTTATCCACAGATACGCAGTATTTT	CASRQLSTDTQYF
.	TRBJ2-3	TRBV2	TRBD2	TGTGCCAGCAGTGAATCCGGGGGGACAGATACGCAGTATTTT	CASSESGGTDTQYF
.	TRBJ1-2	TRBV18	TRBD1	TGTGCCAGCTCACCAGGGGACAGCTTAAACTATGGCTACACCTTC	CASSPGDSLNYGYTF
.	TRBJ2-1	TRBV9	.	TGTGCCAGCAGCGTAGTCGGGAGCAACAATGAGCAGTTCTTC	CASSVVGSNNEQFF
once	TRBJ1-1	TRBV19	.	TGTGCCAGTAGCCGAAGCTTCAACACTGAAGCTTTCTTT	CASSRSFNTEAFF
.	TRBJ2-3	TRBV9	TRBD2	TGTGCCAGCAGCGTAGCTCCAAGCGGGGGGGCGACAGATACGCAGTATTTT	CASSVAPSGGATDTQYF
.	TRBJ2-4	TRBV3-1/TRBV3-2	TRBD1	TGTGCCAGCAGCCAAAATACGATGGGGACAGCCCAACTCAAAAACATTCAGTACTTC	CASSQNTMGTAQLKNIQYF
.	TRBJ1-2	TRBV19	.	TGTGCCAGTAGCCTATACGAAGATTTGAACTATGGCTACACCTTC	CASSLYEDLNYGYTF
.	TRBJ2-5	TRBV27	.	TGTGCCAGCAGTTTGTACACAGCGGGCCAAGAGACCCAGTACTTC	CASSLYTAGQETQYF
.	TRBJ2-3	TRBV5-1	TRBD2	TGCGCCAGCAGCTTAATGACTAGCGGGAGCACAGATACGCAGTATTTT	CASSLMTSGSTDTQYF
.	TRBJ2-7	TRBV6-5	TRBD1	TGTGCCAGCAGTTACAGTCGCCAGGGGGCTTTCTACGAGCAGTACTTC	CASSYSRQGAFYEQYF
.	TRBJ2-7	TRBV19	TRBD1	TGTGCCAGTAGTATGTTAATAGGACAGGGGTCCTCCGAGCAGTACTTC	CASSMLIGQGSSEQYF
few	TRBJ1-1	TRBV9	.	TGTGCCAGCAGCGCCCACCCGGTGAGCCTGAGCACTGAAGCTTTCTTT	CASSAHPVSLSTEAFF
few	TRBJ2-7	TRBV14	TRBD1	TGTGCCAGCAGCCACCTCAGGGGGTACGAGCAGTACTTC	CASSHLRGYEQYF
.	TRBJ1-2	TRBV5-1	.	TGCGCCAGCAGCTTGGCCGCTGGGGACACTAATTACTATGGCTACACCTTC	CASSLAAGDTNYYGYTF
.	TRBJ2-6	TRBV2	TRBD2	TGTGCCAGCCAGCGGGGGATAGGGGCCAACGTCCTGACTTTC	CASQRGIGANVLTF
.	TRBJ2-7	TRBV2	.	TGTGCCAGCAGTGGAAACCAGGAGCAGTACTTC	CASSGNQEQYF
.	TRBJ1-3	TRBV28	.	TGTGCCAGCAGTTTGCTCCCGACAAGCTCTGGAAACACCATATATTTT	CASSLLPTSSGNTIYF
.	TRBJ2-7	TRBV28	TRBD2	TGTGCCAGCAGTTACGGGAGGTCCTACGAGCAGTACTTC	CASSYGRSYEQYF
.	TRBJ1-2	TRBV6-6	.	TGTGCCAGCACTTCACGGGGAGGGGGAAACTATGGCTACACCTTC	CASTSRGGGNYGYTF
.	TRBJ2-7	TRBV6-5	TRBD2	TGTGCCAGCAGTTACTCGTGGGAGGGTTCCTACGAGCAGTACTTC	CASSYSWEGSYEQYF
once	TRBJ2-3	TRBV18	TRBD1	TGTGCCAGCTCACCAGGGACAGGGGGTCGTACGACGCAGTATTTT	CASSPGTGGRTTQYF
.	TRBJ1-1	TRBV19	.	TGTGCCAGTAGTATCCGTGTCTGGGCCACTGAAGCTTTCTTT	CASSIRVWATEAFF
.	TRBJ1-2	TRBV28	.	TGTGCCAGCAGTTTAAGCCAACAGGGCGGTGGCTACACCTTC	CASSLSQQGGGYTF
.	TRBJ2-1	TRBV6-2/TRBV6-3	TRBD1	TGTGCCAGCAGTTACTGGCAGGGGGCTGCTGAGCAGTTCTTC	CASSYWQGAAEQFF
once	TRBJ1-2	TRBV10-2	TRBD1	TGCGCCAGCAGTGGACAGGGGTCCTATGGCTACACCTTC	CASSGQGSYGYTF
.	TRBJ2-5	TRBV6-6	.	TGTGCCAGCAGCCGGACCGGGAACCAAGAGACCCAGTACTTC	CASSRTGNQETQYF
.	TRBJ1-6	TRBV6-5	.	TGTGCCAGCAGCTACCCCTCCCCAGGTGGTAATTCACCCCTCCACTTT	CASSYPSPGGNSPLHF
once	TRBJ2-1	TRBV2	.	TGTGCCAGCAGCTCTCAGGGGGGCCCCTACAATGAGCAGTTCTTC	CASSSQGGPYNEQFF
once	TRBJ2-7	TRBV5-1	TRBD2	TGCGCCAGCAGCGCGGGACTAGCGAGCGAGCAGTACTTC	CASSAGLASEQYF